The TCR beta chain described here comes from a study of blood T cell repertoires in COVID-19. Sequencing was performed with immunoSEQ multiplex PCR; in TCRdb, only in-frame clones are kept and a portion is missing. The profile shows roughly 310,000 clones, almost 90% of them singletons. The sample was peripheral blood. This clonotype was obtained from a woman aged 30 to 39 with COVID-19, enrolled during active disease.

The chain's CDR3 is CASSVNSGSSYEQYF. As DNA, the CDR3 is TGTGCCAGCAGTGTTAATAGCGGGAGCTCCTACGAGCAGTACTTC. The V gene is TRBV2, the J gene TRBJ2-7, with 9 positions matching TRBD2. J was trimmed by 0 bases and V by 4 bases; bases with no gene match: 4. From germline, CDR1 is SNHLY and CDR2 FYNNEI. The CDR3 spans 15 residues.